Listed here are 13 T cell receptor beta chains from one sample, sequenced in a study of shared clonotypes between healthy human individuals (TCRdb year 2020). The library was produced with the immunoSEQ multiplex PCR assay. TCRdb's version of the immuneACCESS table is confined to in-frame rearrangements and falls short of the full clone set. An unresolved V gene accounts for under half of the shortfall where checked; the remainder is of unknown origin. For this sample there are some 1.4 million clones; around 97% appear just once. Approximately 1.1% of the sample belongs to the ten largest clones. The sequencing sample was made of naive CD4+ T cells sorted from blood. In light of the paper, this sample's cell subset or site label describes: CD45RA+ positively selected. These receptors all stem from a man younger than 40 in good health.

J is TRBJ2-2 and V is TRBV4-1; D possibly corresponds to TRBD2 (6 bases). The germline gives CDR1 MGHRA, CDR2 YSYEKL. The V gene lost 2 bases and the J gene lost 4 bases, with 11 bases spanning the gap. The CDR3 is 15 residues long. The CDR3 sequence is CASSQSGVGTGELFF. DNA for the CDR3: TGCGCCAGCAGCCAATCGGGAGTCGGCACCGGGGAGCTGTTTTTT.

V is TRBV28 and J is TRBJ1-1; D may be TRBD1 (5 bases). CDR1 is MDHEN, CDR2 SYDVKM, per germline. The ends were cut back, 2 bases at V and 0 bases at J, with 10 bases in the middle. The CDR3 covers 15 residues. CDR3 region: CASSLRRVMNTEAFF. CDR3 DNA sequence: TGTGCCAGCAGTTTACGCAGGGTAATGAACACTGAAGCTTTCTTT.

This clone has only one observation. The same CDR3 arises from other DNA sequences in this sample as well. The chain is built from TRBV7-2 and TRBJ1-1; D is ambiguous. This CDR3 spans 13 amino acids. Trimming stripped 1 base from V and 1 base from J, with 4 bases between. CDR1 is SGHTA, CDR2 FQGNSA, per germline. The CDR3 is CASSLGRNTEAFF. Here the CDR3 DNA reads TGTGCCAGCAGCTTAGGCCGGAACACTGAAGCTTTCTTT.

The V gene is TRBV5-1, the J gene TRBJ1-4, with 10 bases aligning to TRBD1. Germline CDR1 SGHRS, CDR2 YFSETQ. V lost 4 bases and J lost 7; bases outside the gene matches: 4. The CDR3 has 14 residues. The CDR3 loop is CASSPGTGVEKLFF. CDR3 nucleotide sequence: TGCGCCAGCAGCCCCGGGACAGGGGTTGAAAAACTGTTTTTT. The full variable domain, its missing parts supplied by reference TRBV5-1 and TRBJ1-4, is KAGVTQTPRYLIKTRGQQVTLSCSPISGHRSVSWYQQTPGQGLQFLFEYFSETQRNKGNFPGRFSGRQFSNSRSEMNVSTLELGDSALYLCASSPGTGVEKLFFGSGTQLSVL.

This chain connects TRBV11-2 to TRBJ2-3; no clear D. The CDR3 sequence is 12 residues long. The V end was cut by 5 bases, the J end by 6 bases, with 9 bases between. Per germline, CDR1 SGHAT and CDR2 FQNNGV. Here the CDR3 DNA reads TGTGCCAGCAGCAAGAAGGCTGATACGCAGTATTTT. This sequence encodes CASSKKADTQYF.

The genes are TRBV7-9 and TRBJ2-1, with D maybe TRBD2 (5 bases). Germline CDR1 SEHNR, CDR2 FQNEAQ (reference sequence). The CDR3 is 14 amino acids. V was shortened by 3 bases and J by 10 bases, with 16 bases between the two germline ends. CDR3 DNA: TGTGCCAGCAGCTTTAGGGAGCTTAGAGTCGAGCAGTTCTTC. Its protein is CASSFRELRVEQFF.

J is TRBJ2-6 and V is TRBV5-5, with D possibly being TRBD2 (6 bases). The CDR3 is 15 amino acids. Trimming removed 4 bases from V and 4 bases from J, with 12 bases in between. Germline V gives CDR1 SGHKS, CDR2 YYEKEE (reference sequence). This chain's CDR3 is CASSAGRIGANVLTF. The DNA of the CDR3 is TGTGCCAGCAGCGCAGGGAGGATAGGGGCCAACGTCCTGACTTTC.

V gene TRBV2 combines with J gene TRBJ2-5; 7 bases map to TRBD2. The CDR3 has 12 amino acids. V shed 6 bases and J 4 bases; nucleotides not matched to a gene: 2. Germline V gene lookup returns CDR1 SNHLY and CDR2 FYNNEI. CDR3 sequence (DNA): TGTGCCAGCAGAATAGCGGGAGAGACCCAGTACTTC. It translates to CASRIAGETQYF.

J is TRBJ2-6 and V is TRBV7-2, with D uncertain. V was pared by 3 bases and J by 4 bases, with 7 bases between. From germline, CDR1 is SGHTA and CDR2 FQGNSA. The CDR3 extends over 14 amino acids. CDR3 sequence (DNA): TGTGCCAGCAGCTTCCAAGGGGGGGCCAACGTCCTGACTTTC. Amino acids: CASSFQGGANVLTF.

V gene TRBV7-2 combines with J gene TRBJ2-2; D gene ambiguous. Trimming left V 5 bases short and J 1 base short, with 14 bases between. The CDR3 has 16 amino acids. Germline loops: CDR1 SGHTA, CDR2 FQGNSA. The chain's CDR3 is CASSAFSFGNTGELFF. The CDR3 coding sequence is TGTGCCAGCAGCGCCTTTTCTTTTGGGAACACCGGGGAGCTGTTTTTT.

This chain joins TRBV6-6 and TRBJ2-1, with D possibly matching TRBD2 (6 bases). The CDR3 loop spans 13 amino acids. V lost 2 bases and J lost 8, with 10 bases in between. The germline gives CDR1 MNHNY, CDR2 SVGAGI (reference sequence). CDR3 sequence: CASSYRERHEQFF. The CDR3 DNA reads TGTGCCAGCAGTTACCGGGAGAGGCATGAGCAGTTCTTC.

The chain carries TRBV5-1 and TRBJ1-4, with D tentatively TRBD1 (5 bases). The germline V and J ends were trimmed by 4 bases and 3 bases, with 7 bases remaining between them. This CDR3 comprises 13 residues. Germline V gene sequence: CDR1 SGHRS, CDR2 YFSETQ. CDR3 nucleotide sequence: TGCGCCAGCAGCGACAGCCCTAATGAAAAACTGTTTTTT. This encodes CASSDSPNEKLFF.

The V call is TRBV29-1, the J call TRBJ1-5; the D is unclear. The CDR3 is 12 amino acids. The germline V gene has CDR1 SQVTM and CDR2 ANQGSEA. V dropped 4 bases and J dropped 3 bases, with 7 bases sitting between them. The DNA for the CDR3 is TGCAGCGTTGGGGGTATCAATCAGCCCCAGCATTTT. Its translation: CSVGGINQPQHF.